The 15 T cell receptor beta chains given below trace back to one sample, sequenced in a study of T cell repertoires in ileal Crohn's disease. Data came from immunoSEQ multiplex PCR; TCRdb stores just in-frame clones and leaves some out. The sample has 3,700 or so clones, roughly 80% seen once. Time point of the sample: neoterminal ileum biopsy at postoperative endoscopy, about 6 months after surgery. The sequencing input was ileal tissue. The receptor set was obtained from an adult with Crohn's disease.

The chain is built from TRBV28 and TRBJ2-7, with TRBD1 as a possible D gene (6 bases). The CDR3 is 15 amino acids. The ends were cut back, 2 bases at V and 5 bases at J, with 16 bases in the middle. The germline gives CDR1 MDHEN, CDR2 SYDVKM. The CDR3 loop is CASSLPREGDHEQYF. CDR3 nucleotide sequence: TGTGCCAGCAGTTTACCCCGAGAGGGGGATCACGAGCAGTACTTC.

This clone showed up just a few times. CDR3 residues: CASSASRSSYNEQFF. The CDR3 DNA follows: TGTGCCAGCAGCGCTAGCCGAAGCTCCTACAATGAGCAGTTCTTC. V is TRBV9 and J is TRBJ2-1; D may be TRBD2 (5 bases). The ends were cut back, 3 bases at V and 0 bases at J, with 10 bases in the middle. The germline gives CDR1 SGDLS, CDR2 YYNGEE. The CDR3 runs 15 residues.

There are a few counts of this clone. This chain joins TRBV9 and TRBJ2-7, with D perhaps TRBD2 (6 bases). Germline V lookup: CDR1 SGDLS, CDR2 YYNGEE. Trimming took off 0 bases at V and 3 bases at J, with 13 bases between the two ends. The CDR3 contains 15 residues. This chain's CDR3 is CASSVDGTFYYEQYF. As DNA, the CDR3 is TGTGCCAGCAGCGTAGACGGGACTTTCTACTACGAGCAGTACTTC.

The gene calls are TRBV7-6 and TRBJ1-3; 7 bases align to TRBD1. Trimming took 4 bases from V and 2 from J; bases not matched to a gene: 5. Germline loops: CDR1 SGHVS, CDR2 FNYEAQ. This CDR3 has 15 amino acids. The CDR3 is CASSSGTAAGNTIYF. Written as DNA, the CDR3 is TGTGCCAGCAGCTCCGGGACAGCGGCTGGAAACACCATATATTTT. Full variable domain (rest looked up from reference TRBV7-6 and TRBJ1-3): GAGVSQSPRYKVTKRGQDVALRCDPISGHVSLYWYRQALGQGPEFLTYFNYEAQQDKSGLPNDRFSAERPEGSISTLTIQRTEQRDSAMYRCASSSGTAAGNTIYFGEGSWLTVV.

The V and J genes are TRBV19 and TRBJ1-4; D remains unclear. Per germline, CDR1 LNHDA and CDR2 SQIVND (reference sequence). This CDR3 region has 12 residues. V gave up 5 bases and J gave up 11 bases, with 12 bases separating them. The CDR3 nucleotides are TGTGCCAGTAGTCAGCAGGAATCGAAACTGTTTTTT. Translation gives CASSQQESKLFF.

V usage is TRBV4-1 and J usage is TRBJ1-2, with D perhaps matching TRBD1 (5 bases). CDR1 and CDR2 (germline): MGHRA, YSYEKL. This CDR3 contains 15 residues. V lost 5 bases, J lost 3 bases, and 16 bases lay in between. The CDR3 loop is CASSFPWGGDYGYTF. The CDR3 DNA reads TGCGCCAGCAGCTTCCCCTGGGGGGGGGACTATGGCTACACCTTC.

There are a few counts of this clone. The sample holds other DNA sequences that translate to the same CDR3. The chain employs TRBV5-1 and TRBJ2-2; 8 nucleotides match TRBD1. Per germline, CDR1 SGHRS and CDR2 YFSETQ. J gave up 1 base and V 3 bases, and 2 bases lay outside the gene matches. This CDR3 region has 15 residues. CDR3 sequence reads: CASSSGQGNTGELFF. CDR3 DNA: TGCGCCAGCAGCTCCGGACAGGGGAACACCGGGGAGCTGTTTTTT.

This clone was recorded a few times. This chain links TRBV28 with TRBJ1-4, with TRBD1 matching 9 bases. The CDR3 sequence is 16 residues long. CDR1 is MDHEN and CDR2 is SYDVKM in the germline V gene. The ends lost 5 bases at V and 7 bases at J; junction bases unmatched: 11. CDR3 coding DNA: TGTGCCAGCAGTCCCAATACAGGGGGCTGGGGTGAAAAACTGTTTTTT. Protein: CASSPNTGGWGEKLFF. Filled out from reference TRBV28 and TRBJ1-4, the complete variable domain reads DVKVTQSSRYLVKRTGEKVFLECVQDMDHENMFWYRQDPGLGLRLIYFSYDVKMKEKGDIPEGYSVSREKKERFSLILESASTNQTSMYLCASSPNTGGWGEKLFFGSGTQLSVL.

DNA of the CDR3: TGTGCCAGCAGAAAAGGACCTAGCTTGCACGAGCAGTACTTC. As protein: CASRKGPSLHEQYF. This chain joins TRBV5-6 and TRBJ2-7, with D possibly TRBD2 on 5 matching bases. The germline V and J ends were trimmed by 5 bases and 5 bases, with 17 bases remaining between them. CDR3 length equals 14 residues. Looked up from germline, CDR1 is SGHDT and CDR2 is YYEEEE.

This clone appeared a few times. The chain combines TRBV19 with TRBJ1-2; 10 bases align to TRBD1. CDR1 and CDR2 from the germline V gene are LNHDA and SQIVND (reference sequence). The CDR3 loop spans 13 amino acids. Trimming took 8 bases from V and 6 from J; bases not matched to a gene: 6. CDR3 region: CASRLGQGNGYTF. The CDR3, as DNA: TGTGCCAGTCGCTTGGGACAGGGGAATGGCTACACCTTC. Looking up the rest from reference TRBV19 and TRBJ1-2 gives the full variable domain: DGGITQSPKYLFRKEGQNVTLSCEQNLNHDAMYWYRQDPGQGLRLIYYSQIVNDFQKGDIAEGYSVSREKKESFPLTVTSAQKNPTAFYLCASRLGQGNGYTFGSGTRLTVV.

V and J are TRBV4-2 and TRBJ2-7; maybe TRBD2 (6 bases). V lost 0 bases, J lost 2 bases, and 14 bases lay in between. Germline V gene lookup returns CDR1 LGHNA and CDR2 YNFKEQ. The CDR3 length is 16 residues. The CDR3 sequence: CASSQDWASAPYEQYF. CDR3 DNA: TGTGCCAGCAGCCAAGATTGGGCTAGCGCCCCCTACGAGCAGTACTTC.

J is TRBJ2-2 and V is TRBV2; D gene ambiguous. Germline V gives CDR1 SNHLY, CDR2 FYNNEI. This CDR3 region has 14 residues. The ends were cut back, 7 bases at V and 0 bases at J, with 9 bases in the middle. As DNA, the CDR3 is TGTGCCAGCAACCCGGTGGCGAACACCGGGGAGCTGTTTTTT. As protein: CASNPVANTGELFF.

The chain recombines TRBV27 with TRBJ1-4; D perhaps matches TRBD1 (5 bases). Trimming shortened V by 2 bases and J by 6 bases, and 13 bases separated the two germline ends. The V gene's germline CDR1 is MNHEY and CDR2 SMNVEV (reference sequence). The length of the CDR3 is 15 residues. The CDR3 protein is CASSLKQGPYEKLFF. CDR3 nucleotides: TGTGCCAGCAGTTTAAAGCAGGGCCCGTATGAAAAACTGTTTTTT. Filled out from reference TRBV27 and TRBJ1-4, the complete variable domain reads EAQVTQNPRYLITVTGKKLTVTCSQNMNHEYMSWYRQDPGLGLRQIYYSMNVEVTDKGDVPEGYKVSRKEKRNFPLILESPSPNQTSLYFCASSLKQGPYEKLFFGSGTQLSVL.

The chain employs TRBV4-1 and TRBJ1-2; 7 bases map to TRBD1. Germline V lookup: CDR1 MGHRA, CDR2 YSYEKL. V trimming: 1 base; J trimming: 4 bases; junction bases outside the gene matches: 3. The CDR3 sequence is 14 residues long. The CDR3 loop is CASSQVGQIYGYTF. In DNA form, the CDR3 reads TGCGCCAGCAGCCAAGTGGGACAGATCTATGGCTACACCTTC.

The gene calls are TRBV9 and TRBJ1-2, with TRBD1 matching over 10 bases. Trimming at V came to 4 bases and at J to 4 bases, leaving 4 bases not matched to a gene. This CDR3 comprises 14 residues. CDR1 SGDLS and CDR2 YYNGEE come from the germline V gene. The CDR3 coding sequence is TGTGCCAGCAGCCCGGACAGGGGGGTCTATGGCTACACCTTC. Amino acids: CASSPDRGVYGYTF.